This T cell receptor beta chain was recovered during a study of OX40 agonist ivuxolimab in advanced cancers. Study-level information: At 75% to 90% male, the cohort had a mean age of approximately 60 years, ranging from about 20 to 79.

The table came from immunoSEQ multiplex PCR; TCRdb's copy has only in-frame clones and leaves some out. The sample has tens of thousands of clones; 91% are singletons. Germline CDR1 SNHLY, CDR2 FYNNEI. The CDR3 contains 12 residues. Trimming shortened V by 11 bases and J by 3 bases, and 14 bases separated the two germline ends. Drawing of blood for sampling happened at baseline, at cycle 4 day 1, and at cycle 7 day 1. V and J are TRBV2 and TRBJ2-7, with D perhaps matching TRBD2 (7 bases). The origin of this receptor is an adult with an advanced solid tumor such as melanoma, head and neck, liver or kidney cancer. The specimen comprised CD4+ or CD8+ T cells sorted from blood, sampled in a trial of the OX40 agonist ivuxolimab. As DNA, the CDR3 is TGTGCCGGGAAGCGGGACAACTACGAGCAGTACTTC. Protein product: CAGKRDNYEQYF.